This is a list of T cell receptor beta chains from one sample in a study of blood T cell repertoires in COVID-19. Profiled with immunoSEQ multiplex PCR; TCRdb holds only in-frame clones, not every one. The data show fewer than 20,000 clones, 87% seen once. Material: peripheral blood. Source of these receptors: a human donor in a cohort sampled during active COVID-19. The donor label of this sample is uncertain. CDR3s include the opening cysteine and the closing phenylalanine or tryptophan. The D gene is left open where the match is weak. Part of the rows lack a size; the others show once, few, many or a class for expanded clones.

j_call: TRBJ2-1; d_call: TRBD2; v_call: TRBV5-1; clone_size: NA; cdr3_nt: TGCGCCAGCAGCCGGACTAGCGGGAGTTCCTACAATGAGCAGTTCTTC; cdr3_aa: CASSRTSGSSYNEQFF
j_call: TRBJ2-5; d_call: TRBD1; v_call: TRBV5-1; clone_size: NA; cdr3_nt: TGCGCCAGCAGCGATTCCGGGACAGGGGGAGAGACCCAGTACTTC; cdr3_aa: CASSDSGTGGETQYF
j_call: TRBJ1-6; d_call: NA; v_call: TRBV2; clone_size: NA; cdr3_nt: TGTGCCAGCGTCGGTATTAATTCACCCCTCCACTTT; cdr3_aa: CASVGINSPLHF
j_call: TRBJ2-7; d_call: NA; v_call: TRBV27; clone_size: NA; cdr3_nt: TGTGCCAGTTACCAGAGCCCCTCAGGCGAGCAGTACTTC; cdr3_aa: CASYQSPSGEQYF
j_call: TRBJ2-2; d_call: TRBD1; v_call: TRBV19; clone_size: few; cdr3_nt: TGTGCCAGTCTTAGGACAGGGCTCACCGGGGAGCTGTTTTTT; cdr3_aa: CASLRTGLTGELFF
j_call: TRBJ2-1; d_call: NA; v_call: TRBV18; clone_size: NA; cdr3_nt: TGTGCCAGCTCACCAACTAGCTTTAACAATGAGCAGTTCTTC; cdr3_aa: CASSPTSFNNEQFF
j_call: TRBJ2-1; d_call: NA; v_call: TRBV5-1; clone_size: NA; cdr3_nt: TGCGCCAGCAGCCCAGGCGGAGGAACCAATGAGCAGTTCTTC; cdr3_aa: CASSPGGGTNEQFF
j_call: TRBJ2-2; d_call: TRBD1; v_call: TRBV3-1/TRBV3-2; clone_size: NA; cdr3_nt: TGTGCCAGCAGCCTAACAGGGGGCGTCAATACCGGGGAGCTGTTTTTT; cdr3_aa: CASSLTGGVNTGELFF
j_call: TRBJ2-1; d_call: NA; v_call: TRBV4-2; clone_size: NA; cdr3_nt: TGTGCCAGCAGCCAAGATAGGAGTAATGAGCAGTTCTTC; cdr3_aa: CASSQDRSNEQFF
j_call: TRBJ2-1; d_call: TRBD2; v_call: TRBV9; clone_size: NA; cdr3_nt: TGTGCCAGCAGCGTAGCTCTAGCGGGAGATGCGGGAAGTGAGCAGTTCTTC; cdr3_aa: CASSVALAGDAGSEQFF
j_call: TRBJ2-7; d_call: NA; v_call: TRBV5-1; clone_size: NA; cdr3_nt: TGCGCCAGCAGCATGGGACACGGGAGCTCCTACGAGCAGTACTTC; cdr3_aa: CASSMGHGSSYEQYF
j_call: TRBJ2-7; d_call: NA; v_call: TRBV12-3/TRBV12-4; clone_size: NA; cdr3_nt: TGTGCCAGCAGGAAACAGGGACCCTACGAGCAGTACTTC; cdr3_aa: CASRKQGPYEQYF
j_call: TRBJ1-1; d_call: NA; v_call: TRBV5-5; clone_size: NA; cdr3_nt: TGTGCCAGCAGCTTCCAGGGGTCTGGGACTGAAGCTTTCTTT; cdr3_aa: CASSFQGSGTEAFF
j_call: TRBJ2-3; d_call: NA; v_call: TRBV30; clone_size: NA; cdr3_nt: TGTGCCTGGAGTGTCAGGGGTTCAGGAGATACGCAGTATTTT; cdr3_aa: CAWSVRGSGDTQYF
j_call: TRBJ2-5; d_call: TRBD1; v_call: TRBV6-1; clone_size: NA; cdr3_nt: TGTGCCAGCAGTGAACTGACAGGGGAATTTTCGACCCAGTACTTC; cdr3_aa: CASSELTGEFSTQYF
j_call: TRBJ2-7; d_call: NA; v_call: TRBV5-1; clone_size: few; cdr3_nt: TGCGCCAGCAGCTTGTTAGACAGGCAATACGAGCAGTACTTC; cdr3_aa: CASSLLDRQYEQYF
j_call: TRBJ2-3; d_call: NA; v_call: TRBV24-1; clone_size: NA; cdr3_nt: TGTGCCACCAGTGTTCGAGATACGCAGTATTTT; cdr3_aa: CATSVRDTQYF
j_call: TRBJ1-4; d_call: NA; v_call: TRBV19; clone_size: NA; cdr3_nt: TGTGCCAGTAGTCCAACAGGGACAACTAATGAAAAACTGTTTTTT; cdr3_aa: CASSPTGTTNEKLFF
j_call: TRBJ2-7; d_call: NA; v_call: TRBV5-5; clone_size: NA; cdr3_nt: TGTGCCAGCAGCACCCGACAGCCCGGGGAGCAGTACTTC; cdr3_aa: CASSTRQPGEQYF
j_call: TRBJ2-1; d_call: NA; v_call: TRBV3-1/TRBV3-2; clone_size: NA; cdr3_nt: TGTGCCAGCAGCCAATCAGGTGCGGGTTACAATGAGCAGTTCTTC; cdr3_aa: CASSQSGAGYNEQFF
j_call: TRBJ1-5; d_call: NA; v_call: TRBV28; clone_size: few; cdr3_nt: TGTGCCAGCAGGGTACAGGGTCGGAGCAATCAGCCCCAGCATTTT; cdr3_aa: CASRVQGRSNQPQHF
j_call: TRBJ2-7; d_call: NA; v_call: TRBV4-1; clone_size: NA; cdr3_nt: TGCGCCAGCAGCCGGGGCACAGGGGAGGCCTACGAGCAGTACTTC; cdr3_aa: CASSRGTGEAYEQYF
j_call: TRBJ2-2; d_call: TRBD1; v_call: TRBV6-4; clone_size: NA; cdr3_nt: TGTGCCACCAAGACAGGGGAGGACACCGGGGAGCTGTTTTTT; cdr3_aa: CATKTGEDTGELFF
j_call: TRBJ1-1; d_call: NA; v_call: TRBV2; clone_size: NA; cdr3_nt: TGTGCCAGCAAGTTCGCGGGGGCGAACACTGAAGCTTTCTTT; cdr3_aa: CASKFAGANTEAFF
j_call: TRBJ2-1; d_call: TRBD2; v_call: TRBV5-1; clone_size: NA; cdr3_nt: TGCGCCAGCAGCCGGACTAGCGGGGTTTACAATGAGCAGTTCTTC; cdr3_aa: CASSRTSGVYNEQFF
j_call: TRBJ1-5; d_call: TRBD1; v_call: TRBV24-1; clone_size: NA; cdr3_nt: TGTGCCACCAGTGACCCAGGACAGGGGGCAGGACAGCCCCAGCATTTT; cdr3_aa: CATSDPGQGAGQPQHF
j_call: TRBJ2-1; d_call: TRBD2; v_call: TRBV28; clone_size: NA; cdr3_nt: TGTGCCACCCGGACTAGCGGGAGATTATTCGGGGGGGATGAGCAGTTCTTC; cdr3_aa: CATRTSGRLFGGDEQFF
j_call: TRBJ2-4; d_call: TRBD1; v_call: TRBV7-9; clone_size: NA; cdr3_nt: TGTGCCAGCAGCTCCCTAAGACAGGGGGAAAACATTCAGTACTTC; cdr3_aa: CASSSLRQGENIQYF
j_call: TRBJ2-3; d_call: NA; v_call: TRBV7-2; clone_size: NA; cdr3_nt: TGTGCCAGCAGCTTAGGGACTAGGGGGGATACGCAGTATTTT; cdr3_aa: CASSLGTRGDTQYF
j_call: TRBJ1-1; d_call: TRBD1; v_call: TRBV11-3; clone_size: once; cdr3_nt: TGTGCCAGCAGCTCTCTAGGACAGGTTGGAACTGAAGCTTTCTTT; cdr3_aa: CASSSLGQVGTEAFF
j_call: TRBJ2-2; d_call: NA; v_call: TRBV5-1; clone_size: NA; cdr3_nt: TGCGCCAGCAGCCCGGAGCTCAGGGTACCAACCGGGGAGCTGTTTTTT; cdr3_aa: CASSPELRVPTGELFF
j_call: TRBJ1-2; d_call: NA; v_call: TRBV30; clone_size: once; cdr3_nt: TGTGCCTGGAGGGCCAGGGTGGTCTATGGCTACACCTTC; cdr3_aa: CAWRARVVYGYTF
j_call: TRBJ1-3; d_call: TRBD1; v_call: TRBV12-3/TRBV12-4; clone_size: few; cdr3_nt: TGTGCCAGCCGGGGGACAGCTGGAAACACCATATATTTT; cdr3_aa: CASRGTAGNTIYF
j_call: TRBJ2-1; d_call: NA; v_call: TRBV19; clone_size: once; cdr3_nt: TGTGCCAGTAGTCGAGAGGAGGCCTACAATGAGCAGTTCTTC; cdr3_aa: CASSREEAYNEQFF
j_call: TRBJ2-7; d_call: TRBD1; v_call: TRBV7-2; clone_size: NA; cdr3_nt: TGTGCCAGCAGCACCGGGACAGGGGGCTCCGAGCAGTACTTC; cdr3_aa: CASSTGTGGSEQYF
j_call: TRBJ1-2; d_call: TRBD1; v_call: TRBV6-5; clone_size: NA; cdr3_nt: TGTGCCAGCAGACGAGGACAGGGAAGCCATGGCTACACCTTC; cdr3_aa: CASRRGQGSHGYTF
j_call: TRBJ2-3; d_call: NA; v_call: TRBV27; clone_size: NA; cdr3_nt: TGTGCCAGCACCTCCCCTGGCGGGGTTACAGATACGCAGTATTTT; cdr3_aa: CASTSPGGVTDTQYF
j_call: TRBJ1-1; d_call: NA; v_call: TRBV11-2; clone_size: NA; cdr3_nt: TGTGCCAGCAGCCCCAGGGTAAGAGCTGAAGCTTTCTTT; cdr3_aa: CASSPRVRAEAFF
j_call: TRBJ1-6; d_call: TRBD1; v_call: TRBV5-4; clone_size: NA; cdr3_nt: TGTGCCAGCAGACCGGGACAGGGGGATCCTGCACCCCTCCACTTT; cdr3_aa: CASRPGQGDPAPLHF
j_call: TRBJ2-5; d_call: NA; v_call: TRBV4-1; clone_size: NA; cdr3_nt: TGCGCCAGCAGCCTGCTCGGGAGTCAAGAGACCCAGTACTTC; cdr3_aa: CASSLLGSQETQYF
j_call: TRBJ2-3; d_call: NA; v_call: TRBV6-5; clone_size: NA; cdr3_nt: TGTGCCAGCAGGATCAGGGGCTTGATGGATACGCAGTATTTT; cdr3_aa: CASRIRGLMDTQYF
j_call: TRBJ1-5; d_call: NA; v_call: TRBV30; clone_size: NA; cdr3_nt: TGTGCCTGGAGTACCGCAGGGAGGTCCAATCAGCCCCAGCATTTT; cdr3_aa: CAWSTAGRSNQPQHF
j_call: TRBJ2-7; d_call: TRBD2; v_call: TRBV7-9; clone_size: NA; cdr3_nt: TGTGCCAGCAGCTTAGGCCCCGGGAGGGGGATGACCTACGAGCAGTACTTC; cdr3_aa: CASSLGPGRGMTYEQYF
j_call: TRBJ2-7; d_call: NA; v_call: TRBV18; clone_size: NA; cdr3_nt: TGTGCCAGCTCACCCACTGTCTACGAGCAGTACTTC; cdr3_aa: CASSPTVYEQYF
j_call: TRBJ2-3; d_call: TRBD2; v_call: TRBV6-6; clone_size: NA; cdr3_nt: TGTGCCAGCAGTCCTACGGGACTAGGGGACACAGATACGCAGTATTTT; cdr3_aa: CASSPTGLGDTDTQYF
j_call: TRBJ2-3; d_call: NA; v_call: TRBV5-1; clone_size: NA; cdr3_nt: TGCGCCAGCAGCCAGGGAATCACAGATACGCAGTATTTT; cdr3_aa: CASSQGITDTQYF
j_call: TRBJ2-1; d_call: NA; v_call: TRBV6-2/TRBV6-3; clone_size: NA; cdr3_nt: TGTGCCAGCAGTAGCCGTTGGAATGAGCAGTTCTTC; cdr3_aa: CASSSRWNEQFF
j_call: TRBJ2-2; d_call: NA; v_call: TRBV24-1; clone_size: NA; cdr3_nt: TGTGCCACCAGTGATTCGCGTAGGGAGGTGCTGTTTTTT; cdr3_aa: CATSDSRREVLFF
j_call: TRBJ1-2; d_call: TRBD1; v_call: TRBV24-1; clone_size: NA; cdr3_nt: TGTGCCACCAGTGACCCCGGACAGGGGGCGAACTATGGCTACACCTTC; cdr3_aa: CATSDPGQGANYGYTF
j_call: TRBJ2-5; d_call: TRBD1; v_call: TRBV5-1; clone_size: NA; cdr3_nt: TGCGCCAGCAGCTCAGGACAGGCCGGACCCCAAGAGACCCAGTACTTC; cdr3_aa: CASSSGQAGPQETQYF
j_call: TRBJ2-7; d_call: NA; v_call: TRBV2; clone_size: few; cdr3_nt: TGTGCCAGCAGTGAAATAGCCGGGTACGAGCAGTACTTC; cdr3_aa: CASSEIAGYEQYF
j_call: TRBJ2-5; d_call: TRBD1; v_call: TRBV27; clone_size: few; cdr3_nt: TGTGCCAGCAGACAGACAGGGAAGGCGACCCAGTACTTC; cdr3_aa: CASRQTGKATQYF
j_call: TRBJ2-6; d_call: TRBD1; v_call: TRBV24-1; clone_size: NA; cdr3_nt: TGTGCCACCAGTGATGCGCCGGGACAGGACCGCTCTGGGGCCAACGTCCTGACTTTC; cdr3_aa: CATSDAPGQDRSGANVLTF
j_call: TRBJ2-7; d_call: NA; v_call: TRBV15; clone_size: NA; cdr3_nt: TGTGCCACCAGCAGGGCGGACAGCTTGGGCGAGCAGTACTTC; cdr3_aa: CATSRADSLGEQYF
j_call: TRBJ1-6; d_call: NA; v_call: TRBV5-1; clone_size: NA; cdr3_nt: TGCGCCAGCAGCTTGGGGGAGAGGTATAATTCACCCCTCCACTTT; cdr3_aa: CASSLGERYNSPLHF
j_call: TRBJ2-2; d_call: TRBD2; v_call: TRBV2; clone_size: NA; cdr3_nt: TGTGCCAGCAGTGAAGCGGGGTGGCTTTCTGGACTAGCGGGCAACACCGGGGAGCTGTTTTTT; cdr3_aa: CASSEAGWLSGLAGNTGELFF